The entry below describes one T cell receptor beta chain. The germline V gene encodes CDR1 LNHNV and CDR2 YYDKDF (reference sequence). CDR3 length: 15 residues. Trimming took 4 bases from V and 2 from J; bases not matched to a gene: 5. These data originate in a study of control samples from healthy donors and cancer patients. Assay used: immunoSEQ multiplex PCR; TCRdb lists only in-frame clones, some missing. The sample yields about 190,000 clones, of which the top ten take up more than 2%. Sequenced: blood. The rearrangement uses TRBV15 and TRBJ1-3, with TRBD1 matching over 7 bases. This receptor was obtained from a woman in her twenties or thirties in good health. CDR3 residues: CATSTDRATGNTIYF. The CDR3 nucleotides are TGTGCCACCAGCACCGACAGGGCTACTGGAAACACCATATATTTT. Combining the CDR3 with reference TRBV15 and TRBJ1-3 gives the whole variable domain DAMVIQNPRYQVTQFGKPVTLSCSQTLNHNVMYWYQQKSSQAPKLLFHYYDKDFNNEADTPDNFQSRRPNTSFCFLDIRSPGLGDTAMYLCATSTDRATGNTIYFGEGSWLTVV.